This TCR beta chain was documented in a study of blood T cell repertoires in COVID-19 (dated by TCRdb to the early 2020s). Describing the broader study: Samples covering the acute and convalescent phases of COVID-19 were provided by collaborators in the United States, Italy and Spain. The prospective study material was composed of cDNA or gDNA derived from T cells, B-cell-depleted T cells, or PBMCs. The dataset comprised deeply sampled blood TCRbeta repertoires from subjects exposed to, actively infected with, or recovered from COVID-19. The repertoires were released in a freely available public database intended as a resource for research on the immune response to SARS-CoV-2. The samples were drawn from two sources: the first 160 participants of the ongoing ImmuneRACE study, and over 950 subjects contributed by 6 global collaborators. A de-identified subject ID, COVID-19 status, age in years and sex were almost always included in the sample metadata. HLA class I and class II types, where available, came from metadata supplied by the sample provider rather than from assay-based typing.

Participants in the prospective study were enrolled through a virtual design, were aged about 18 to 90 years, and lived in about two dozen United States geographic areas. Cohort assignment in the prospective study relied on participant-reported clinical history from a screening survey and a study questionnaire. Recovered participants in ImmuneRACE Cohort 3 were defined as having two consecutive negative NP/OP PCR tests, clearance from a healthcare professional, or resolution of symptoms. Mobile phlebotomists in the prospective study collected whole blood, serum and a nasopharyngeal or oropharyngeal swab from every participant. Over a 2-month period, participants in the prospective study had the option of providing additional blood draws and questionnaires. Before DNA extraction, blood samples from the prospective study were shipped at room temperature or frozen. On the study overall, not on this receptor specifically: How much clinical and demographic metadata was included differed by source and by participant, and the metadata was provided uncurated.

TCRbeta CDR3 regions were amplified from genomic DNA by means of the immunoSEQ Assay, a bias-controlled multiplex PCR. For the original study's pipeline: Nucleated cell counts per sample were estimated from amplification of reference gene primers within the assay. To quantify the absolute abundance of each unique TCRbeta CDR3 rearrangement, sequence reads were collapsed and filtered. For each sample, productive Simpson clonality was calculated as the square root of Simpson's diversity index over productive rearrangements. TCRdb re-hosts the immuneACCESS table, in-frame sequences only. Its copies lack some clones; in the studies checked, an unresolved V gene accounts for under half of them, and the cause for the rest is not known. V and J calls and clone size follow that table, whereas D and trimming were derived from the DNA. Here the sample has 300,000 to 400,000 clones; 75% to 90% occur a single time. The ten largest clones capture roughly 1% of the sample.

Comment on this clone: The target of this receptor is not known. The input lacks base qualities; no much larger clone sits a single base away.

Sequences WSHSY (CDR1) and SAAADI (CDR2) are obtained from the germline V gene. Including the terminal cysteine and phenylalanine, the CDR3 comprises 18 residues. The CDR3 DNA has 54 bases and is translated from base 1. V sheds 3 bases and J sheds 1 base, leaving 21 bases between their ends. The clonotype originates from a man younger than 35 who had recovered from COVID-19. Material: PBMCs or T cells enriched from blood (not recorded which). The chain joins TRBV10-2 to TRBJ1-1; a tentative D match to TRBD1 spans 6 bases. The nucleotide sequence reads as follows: TGCGCCAGCAGTGATATAGAAGGATGGTACAGGGAGAACACTGAAGCTTTCTTT. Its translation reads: CASSDIEGWYRENTEAFF.